A selection of T cell receptor beta chains follows, all from one sample in a study of immune cell composition in non-small cell lung cancer. The table came from immunoSEQ multiplex PCR; TCRdb's copy has only in-frame clones and leaves some out. The sample carries approximately 1,800 clones, 70% recorded once. Sequences were obtained from non-adjacent lung tissue. The origin of the receptors is a human donor with non-small cell lung cancer. CDR3s include the opening cysteine and the closing phenylalanine or tryptophan. A D gene is named only where the DNA matches it firmly. A row's size may be missing; if present it is once, few, many or a size class.

size: .; V: TRBV2; J: TRBJ2-2; D: .; DNA: TGTGCCAGCAGTTCGGGAGACGGGGAGCTGTTTTTT; CDR3: CASSSGDGELFF
size: .; V: TRBV11-2; J: TRBJ2-1; D: TRBD2; DNA: TGTGCCAGCAGCCCGGGGGGGGGAGCGGGGATTGCCAATGAGCAGTTCTTC; CDR3: CASSPGGGAGIANEQFF
size: .; V: TRBV18; J: TRBJ1-1; D: .; DNA: TGTGCCAGCTCACCTTCCAAGCTTGAAGCTTTCTTT; CDR3: CASSPSKLEAFF
size: .; V: TRBV6-1; J: TRBJ1-3; D: .; DNA: TGTGCCAGCAGTCCCCAGAGGAACACCATATATTTT; CDR3: CASSPQRNTIYF
size: few; V: TRBV30; J: TRBJ2-3; D: .; DNA: TGTGCCTGGAGTGTAATGTCGGGGAGAGATACGCAGTATTTT; CDR3: CAWSVMSGRDTQYF
size: .; V: TRBV5-1; J: TRBJ2-3; D: TRBD2; DNA: TGCGCCAGCATAGGCTTAGCGGGGAGGGTAGCGGATACGCAGTATTTT; CDR3: CASIGLAGRVADTQYF
size: .; V: TRBV30; J: TRBJ2-3; D: .; DNA: TGTGCCTGGAGGGAGGAAACGCAGTATTTT; CDR3: CAWREETQYF
size: few; V: TRBV7-2; J: TRBJ1-1; D: .; DNA: TGTGCCAGCAGCTCATCCCAGGGTCACACTGAAGCTTTCTTT; CDR3: CASSSSQGHTEAFF
size: .; V: TRBV11-2; J: TRBJ2-3; D: .; DNA: TGTGCCAGCAGCCCCTCCGGACTGATCACAGATACGCAGTATTTT; CDR3: CASSPSGLITDTQYF
size: .; V: TRBV11-2; J: TRBJ1-1; D: .; DNA: TGTGCCAGCAGCCTCGGACAGAACACTGAAGCTTTCTTT; CDR3: CASSLGQNTEAFF
size: few; V: TRBV7-3; J: TRBJ1-6; D: TRBD1; DNA: TGTGCCAGCAGCCTCCAGGGACAGGGGGCTTCACCCCTCCACTTT; CDR3: CASSLQGQGASPLHF
size: few; V: TRBV6-1; J: TRBJ1-1; D: .; DNA: TGTGCCAGCAGTGCGCGGAAGGACACTGAAGCTTTCTTT; CDR3: CASSARKDTEAFF
size: .; V: TRBV5-6; J: TRBJ2-7; D: .; DNA: TGTGCCAGCAGGACCGCGGGACAGTCTACCGCCTACGAGCAGTACTTC; CDR3: CASRTAGQSTAYEQYF
size: .; V: TRBV28; J: TRBJ1-1; D: TRBD1; DNA: TGTGCCAGCAGGGAGTCCGGGACAGGGGTCACTGAAGCTTTCTTT; CDR3: CASRESGTGVTEAFF
size: .; V: TRBV6-1; J: TRBJ2-2; D: .; DNA: TGTGCCAGCAGTGAAGCGTTTGCTTTAGACAGAAACACCGGGGAGCTGTTTTTT; CDR3: CASSEAFALDRNTGELFF
size: .; V: TRBV5-1; J: TRBJ1-5; D: .; DNA: TGCGCCAGCAGCTTCAGGTATAGCAATCAGCCCCAGCATTTT; CDR3: CASSFRYSNQPQHF
size: once; V: TRBV19; J: TRBJ1-1; D: .; DNA: TGTGCCAGTAGTACCTTCGCGGGGGGCACTGAAGCTTTCTTT; CDR3: CASSTFAGGTEAFF
size: .; V: TRBV5-1; J: TRBJ1-1; D: .; DNA: TGCGCCAGCAGCTTGTGGGACATGAACACTGAAGCTTTCTTT; CDR3: CASSLWDMNTEAFF
size: .; V: TRBV5-1; J: TRBJ2-7; D: .; DNA: TGCGCCAGCAGCTTGGTGGCCGCTGGCTACGAGCAGTACTTC; CDR3: CASSLVAAGYEQYF
size: .; V: TRBV19; J: TRBJ1-1; D: .; DNA: TGTGCCAGTAGCGACAGGTTGAACACTGAAGCTTTCTTT; CDR3: CASSDRLNTEAFF
size: few; V: TRBV7-3; J: TRBJ1-1; D: .; DNA: TGTGCCAGCAGCTTAGGGGCGGGACTCTACTCCGTGGACACTGAAGCTTTCTTT; CDR3: CASSLGAGLYSVDTEAFF
size: .; V: TRBV7-9; J: TRBJ2-7; D: .; DNA: TGTGCCAGCAGCATCGATGACTCCTACGAGCAGTACTTC; CDR3: CASSIDDSYEQYF
size: .; V: TRBV7-2; J: TRBJ1-1; D: TRBD1; DNA: TGTGCCAGCAGCCCAAGGACAGGGTGGACTGAAGCTTTCTTT; CDR3: CASSPRTGWTEAFF
size: .; V: TRBV19; J: TRBJ2-7; D: TRBD1; DNA: TGTGCCAGTAGTACTTCGACAGGGAGCTACGAGCAGTACTTC; CDR3: CASSTSTGSYEQYF
size: large; V: TRBV10-3; J: TRBJ2-5; D: .; DNA: TGTGCCATCAGTGATGGTTATCGGGAGACCCAGTACTTC; CDR3: CAISDGYRETQYF
size: .; V: TRBV7-2; J: TRBJ2-3; D: .; DNA: TGTGCCAGCAGCCAGAACAGGGTAGCTACGCAGTATTTT; CDR3: CASSQNRVATQYF
size: .; V: TRBV5-5; J: TRBJ2-5; D: .; DNA: TGTGCCAGCAGCCCGGTGAGAGGAAACCAAGAGACCCAGTACTTC; CDR3: CASSPVRGNQETQYF
size: .; V: TRBV10-3; J: TRBJ2-4; D: TRBD1; DNA: TGTGCCATCAGTGAGTCGGGACAGGGGGCTTTGGACATTCAGTACTTC; CDR3: CAISESGQGALDIQYF
size: few; V: TRBV19; J: TRBJ1-5; D: TRBD1; DNA: TGTGCCAGGCAGGACAGGCCGCATCAGCCCCAGCATTTT; CDR3: CARQDRPHQPQHF
size: few; V: TRBV2; J: TRBJ2-7; D: .; DNA: TGTGCCAGCGCTGGACAGATATCCTACGAGCAGTACTTC; CDR3: CASAGQISYEQYF
size: .; V: TRBV18; J: TRBJ2-3; D: .; DNA: TGTGCCAGCTCCCCGGTGGGAGTGACACGACCCGGGACAGATACGCAGTATTTT; CDR3: CASSPVGVTRPGTDTQYF
size: few; V: TRBV7-8; J: TRBJ2-3; D: TRBD2; DNA: TGTGCCAGCAGCTTAGCGGCTTTAGCGGGTACAGATACGCAGTATTTT; CDR3: CASSLAALAGTDTQYF
size: .; V: TRBV7-9; J: TRBJ2-1; D: TRBD1; DNA: TGTGCCAGCAGCTTCCAGGGGGTTTTGGGTGAGCAGTTCTTC; CDR3: CASSFQGVLGEQFF
size: .; V: TRBV5-1; J: TRBJ1-1; D: .; DNA: TGCGCCAGCAGCTCGGGACACCCAAACACTGAAGCTTTCTTT; CDR3: CASSSGHPNTEAFF
size: .; V: TRBV18; J: TRBJ2-3; D: TRBD1; DNA: TGTGCCAGCTCGGAGAGTGGACAGGGAATCGATACGCAGTATTTT; CDR3: CASSESGQGIDTQYF
size: .; V: TRBV4-1; J: TRBJ1-1; D: .; DNA: TGCGCCAGCAGCCAAGGTAGGAGCAGGGGAGCGGGAGGCACTGAAGCTTTCTTT; CDR3: CASSQGRSRGAGGTEAFF
size: .; V: TRBV5-8; J: TRBJ1-3; D: TRBD1; DNA: TGTGCCAGCAGCTCACAGGGGATGGCTGGAAACACCATATATTTT; CDR3: CASSSQGMAGNTIYF
size: hyperexpanded; V: TRBV5-1; J: TRBJ2-7; D: TRBD1; DNA: TGCGCCAGCAGCTTGGTGACAGGGGTCGGTTCCTACGAGCAGTACTTC; CDR3: CASSLVTGVGSYEQYF
size: few; V: TRBV30; J: TRBJ2-5; D: .; DNA: TGTGCCTGGAGTGTAGGGACACAAGAGACCCAGTACTTC; CDR3: CAWSVGTQETQYF
size: .; V: TRBV6-4; J: TRBJ2-2; D: .; DNA: TGTGCCAGCAGTGAAGGACTGAACACCGGGGAGCTGTTTTTT; CDR3: CASSEGLNTGELFF
size: .; V: TRBV29-1; J: TRBJ2-3; D: .; DNA: TGCAGCGTTCTCCCTCGCACAGATACGCAGTATTTT; CDR3: CSVLPRTDTQYF
size: large; V: TRBV10-3; J: TRBJ2-7; D: TRBD2; DNA: TGTGCCATCAGTGCCCCGGGACTAGCGGGGGGCGAGCAGTACTTC; CDR3: CAISAPGLAGGEQYF